Listed below are T cell receptor beta chains from one sample, sequenced in a study of CD8+ T cells in alopecia areata. Clones were read by immunoSEQ multiplex PCR, and TCRdb kept only the in-frame ones, dropping some. Of under 250,000 clones listed, approximately 61% are singletons. The specimen was CD4+ T cells sorted from blood, collected at week 0. The receptors here all came from a human donor with alopecia areata. CDR3s include the opening cysteine and the closing phenylalanine or tryptophan. The order of the fields is V gene, D gene, J gene, clone size, CDR3 DNA, CDR3 protein. The D gene is left open where the match is weak. For some rows the clone size is stated as once, few or many, or as a class when expanded; others skip it.

V: TRBV27
D: TRBD2
J: TRBJ2-7
size: .
DNA: TGTGCCAGCAGTTTCTTTAGCGGGACCCACGAGCAGTACTTC
CDR3: CASSFFSGTHEQYF

V: TRBV2
D: .
J: TRBJ2-7
size: few
DNA: TGTGCCAGCCGTGCGGGAACAAGGGACGAGCAGTACTTC
CDR3: CASRAGTRDEQYF

V: TRBV25-1
D: .
J: TRBJ2-2
size: .
DNA: TGTGCCAGCAGTGAAGACAATGGGCTCCCCGGGGAGCTGTTTTTT
CDR3: CASSEDNGLPGELFF

V: TRBV29-1
D: .
J: TRBJ1-2
size: .
DNA: TGCAGCGTCCACAGAGGCGGTGGCTACACCTTC
CDR3: CSVHRGGGYTF

V: TRBV10-3
D: .
J: TRBJ2-7
size: .
DNA: TGTGCCGCCGGACTCGAGGCCTACGAGCAGTACTTC
CDR3: CAAGLEAYEQYF

V: TRBV6-1
D: .
J: TRBJ1-1
size: .
DNA: TGTGCCAGCAGGTCCACAGCGAACACTGAAGCTTTCTTT
CDR3: CASRSTANTEAFF

V: TRBV6-1
D: TRBD1
J: TRBJ2-2
size: .
DNA: TGTGCCAGCAGTGCCCTGACAGGGGTTGGTGCCGGGGAGCTGTTTTTT
CDR3: CASSALTGVGAGELFF

V: TRBV5-5
D: .
J: TRBJ1-1
size: .
DNA: TGTGCCAGCAGCTTGGTAGCAGTAATGAACACTGAAGCTTTCTTT
CDR3: CASSLVAVMNTEAFF

V: TRBV29-1
D: .
J: TRBJ2-1
size: few
DNA: TGCAGCGTTGGGAGGGTCCCGGGGGATGAGCAGTTCTTC
CDR3: CSVGRVPGDEQFF

V: TRBV7-2
D: TRBD2
J: TRBJ2-3
size: .
DNA: TGTGCCAGCAGCCCCAGACTAGCGGGGGCTGCAGATACGCAGTATTTT
CDR3: CASSPRLAGAADTQYF

V: TRBV7-6
D: TRBD1
J: TRBJ1-4
size: .
DNA: TGTGCCAGCAGCCCTCGACAGGGTCTAGGTGAAAAACTGTTTTTT
CDR3: CASSPRQGLGEKLFF

V: TRBV5-1
D: .
J: TRBJ2-6
size: .
DNA: TGCGCCAGCAGCGAACGACAAGGGGCCGTCTCTGGGGCCAACGTCCTGACTTTC
CDR3: CASSERQGAVSGANVLTF

V: TRBV5-4
D: .
J: TRBJ1-5
size: .
DNA: TGTGCCAGCAGCTTGGGGATGGGGGGCGGAAATCAGCCCCAGCATTTT
CDR3: CASSLGMGGGNQPQHF

V: TRBV18
D: .
J: TRBJ1-1
size: .
DNA: TGTGCCAGCTCACCGCCGGGACGGAGCCTTGGGGGCACTGAAGCTTTCTTT
CDR3: CASSPPGRSLGGTEAFF

V: TRBV9
D: TRBD1
J: TRBJ1-2
size: few
DNA: TGTGCCAGCAGCGCCACCGGGACAGGGGGTGGTGGCTACACCTTC
CDR3: CASSATGTGGGGYTF

V: TRBV4-1
D: TRBD2
J: TRBJ2-7
size: few
DNA: TGCGCCAGCAGCCAGGATAGCGGGTCCAACCTCCGGGAGCAGTACTTC
CDR3: CASSQDSGSNLREQYF

V: TRBV2
D: TRBD1
J: TRBJ1-2
size: few
DNA: TGTGCCAGGGCCCCCGGGACAGGGTCGCATGGCTACACCTTC
CDR3: CARAPGTGSHGYTF

V: TRBV10-3
D: TRBD1
J: TRBJ2-1
size: few
DNA: TGTGCCATCAGTGGGGGACAGGGCTCACAGTTCTTC
CDR3: CAISGGQGSQFF

V: TRBV30
D: .
J: TRBJ2-2
size: .
DNA: TGTGCCTGGAGTCTAGGGGACGGATTTTACTACACCGGGGAGCTGTTTTTT
CDR3: CAWSLGDGFYYTGELFF

V: TRBV30
D: .
J: TRBJ1-1
size: .
DNA: TGTGCCTGGAATACAGCGAACACTGAAGCTTTCTTT
CDR3: CAWNTANTEAFF

V: TRBV29-1
D: .
J: TRBJ1-4
size: .
DNA: TGCAGCGTTGGAGACAGAACAAATGAAAAACTGTTTTTT
CDR3: CSVGDRTNEKLFF

V: TRBV30
D: .
J: TRBJ2-2
size: .
DNA: TGTGCCTGGAGAAGGACTACCAACACCGGGGAGCTGTTTTTT
CDR3: CAWRRTTNTGELFF

V: TRBV5-1
D: .
J: TRBJ2-7
size: few
DNA: TGCGCCAGCAACCTCGGGACAACTGCTTACGAGCAGTACTTC
CDR3: CASNLGTTAYEQYF

V: TRBV30
D: .
J: TRBJ2-1
size: .
DNA: TGTGCCTGCTTCTTGGGGCGGCTAGGGAATGAGCAGTTCTTC
CDR3: CACFLGRLGNEQFF

V: TRBV30
D: TRBD2
J: TRBJ2-1
size: few
DNA: TGTGCCTGGAATGGAGGACTAGCGGAGCGGAGCTCCTACAATGAGCAGTTCTTC
CDR3: CAWNGGLAERSSYNEQFF

V: TRBV6-5
D: .
J: TRBJ2-3
size: .
DNA: TGTGCCAGCAGTTGGACAGACACAGATACGCAGTATTTT
CDR3: CASSWTDTDTQYF

V: TRBV7-2
D: .
J: TRBJ2-3
size: few
DNA: TGTGCCAGCAGCTTGTACGGAGATACGCAGTATTTT
CDR3: CASSLYGDTQYF

V: TRBV18
D: TRBD1
J: TRBJ2-5
size: .
DNA: TGTGCCAGCTCACCCCGTCAGGGGGCCCAAGAGACCCAGTACTTC
CDR3: CASSPRQGAQETQYF

V: TRBV14
D: .
J: TRBJ1-6
size: .
DNA: TGTGCCAGCAGCCCCTTCCTGAATTCACCCCTCCACTTT
CDR3: CASSPFLNSPLHF

V: TRBV2
D: .
J: TRBJ2-4
size: few
DNA: TGTGCCAGCAGTGAAAGGCAGGGCCCAGACATTCAGTACTTC
CDR3: CASSERQGPDIQYF

V: TRBV27
D: .
J: TRBJ2-2
size: .
DNA: TGTGCCAGCAGTTTCCAGGGGCTAACCGGGGAGCTGTTTTTT
CDR3: CASSFQGLTGELFF

V: TRBV19
D: .
J: TRBJ2-7
size: .
DNA: TGTGCCAGTAGTTATCAGCGACAGACCTACGAGCAGTACTTC
CDR3: CASSYQRQTYEQYF

V: TRBV11-2
D: TRBD1
J: TRBJ1-1
size: few
DNA: TGTGCCAGCAGGACAGGGCTAGGGACTGAAGCTTTCTTT
CDR3: CASRTGLGTEAFF

V: TRBV6-1
D: .
J: TRBJ2-3
size: few
DNA: TGTGCCAGCAGTATCCAGGGAACAGATACGCAGTATTTT
CDR3: CASSIQGTDTQYF

V: TRBV27
D: .
J: TRBJ2-2
size: .
DNA: TGTGCCAGCAGTTCCCCGTTGCGGAGCGGGGAGCTGTTTTTT
CDR3: CASSSPLRSGELFF

V: TRBV29-1
D: .
J: TRBJ2-1
size: .
DNA: TGCAGCGTTCACAGGCCCGGCAACAATGAGCAGTTCTTC
CDR3: CSVHRPGNNEQFF

V: TRBV29-1
D: .
J: TRBJ2-6
size: .
DNA: TGCAGCGTTGAGCAGGGATCTGGGGCCAACGTCCTGACTTTC
CDR3: CSVEQGSGANVLTF

V: TRBV2
D: .
J: TRBJ1-2
size: few
DNA: TGTGCCAGCAGACATAGGGACGGCTATGGCTACACCTTC
CDR3: CASRHRDGYGYTF

V: TRBV4-1
D: TRBD2
J: TRBJ2-1
size: few
DNA: TGCGCCAGCAGCCAAGTTATAAGCGGGACGATAATCGTGCAGTTCTTC
CDR3: CASSQVISGTIIVQFF

V: TRBV29-1
D: .
J: TRBJ2-2
size: few
DNA: TGCAGCCTTAGAGGCACCGGGGAGCTGTTTTTT
CDR3: CSLRGTGELFF

V: TRBV18
D: .
J: TRBJ2-6
size: .
DNA: TGTGCCAGCTCACCCTCGACAGGACCGCGCTCTGGGGCCAACGTCCTGACTTTC
CDR3: CASSPSTGPRSGANVLTF

V: TRBV15
D: .
J: TRBJ2-3
size: few
DNA: TGTGCCACCAGCAGAGATGTAAGTCCAGATACGCAGTATTTT
CDR3: CATSRDVSPDTQYF

V: TRBV1
D: .
J: TRBJ1-6
size: .
DNA: TGCACCAGCAGCCAAGACGAACAGATTAACACACCCCTCCACTTT
CDR3: CTSSQDEQINTPLHF

V: TRBV4-1
D: .
J: TRBJ1-5
size: few
DNA: TGCGCCAGCAGCCTATCAGGCAATTTAGTCCAGCCCCAGCATTTT
CDR3: CASSLSGNLVQPQHF

V: TRBV9
D: .
J: TRBJ1-1
size: .
DNA: TGTGCCAGCAGCCCGGAGATTGTGAACACTGAAGCTTTCTTT
CDR3: CASSPEIVNTEAFF

V: TRBV5-6
D: .
J: TRBJ1-1
size: .
DNA: TGTGCCAGCAGCTTGGAGCGGATGAACACTGAAGCTTTCTTT
CDR3: CASSLERMNTEAFF

V: TRBV18
D: .
J: TRBJ2-1
size: .
DNA: TGTGCCAGCGGTCCAGAGTACAATGAGCAGTTCTTC
CDR3: CASGPEYNEQFF

V: TRBV6-1
D: .
J: TRBJ1-1
size: .
DNA: TGTGCCAGCAGTGAAAAGACAGCAACTGAAGCTTTCTTT
CDR3: CASSEKTATEAFF

V: TRBV14
D: .
J: TRBJ1-5
size: .
DNA: TGTGCCAGCAGCCAAGTATCAGGAGGCAATCAGCCCCAGCATTTT
CDR3: CASSQVSGGNQPQHF

V: TRBV29-1
D: .
J: TRBJ2-1
size: few
DNA: TGCAGCGTTGACAGGGTTGGCCGCAATGAGCAGTTCTTC
CDR3: CSVDRVGRNEQFF

V: TRBV6-5
D: .
J: TRBJ1-5
size: .
DNA: TGTGCCAGCCAAAAACAACAGGGTTGGAATCAGCCCCAGCATTTT
CDR3: CASQKQQGWNQPQHF

V: TRBV7-9
D: .
J: TRBJ1-2
size: .
DNA: TGTGCCAGCAGCCGCGTACCGGTCCGAAGGTCGGGTGGCTACACCTTC
CDR3: CASSRVPVRRSGGYTF

V: TRBV29-1
D: .
J: TRBJ1-1
size: few
DNA: TGCAGCGCCCGAACGAACACTGAAGCTTTCTTT
CDR3: CSARTNTEAFF

V: TRBV15
D: TRBD1
J: TRBJ2-2
size: few
DNA: TGTGCCACCGCTCCTCAGGACAGGGGGGACGGGGAGCTGTTTTTT
CDR3: CATAPQDRGDGELFF

V: TRBV29-1
D: .
J: TRBJ1-1
size: .
DNA: TGCAGCGTTGGCGGACAGATGAACACTGAAGCTTTCTTT
CDR3: CSVGGQMNTEAFF

V: TRBV30
D: .
J: TRBJ1-1
size: .
DNA: TGTGCCTGGAGTGTGGGTGTTGGGAACACTGAAGCTTTCTTT
CDR3: CAWSVGVGNTEAFF

V: TRBV20-1
D: TRBD2
J: TRBJ2-1
size: .
DNA: TGCAGTGCTGAGCGGGGCAATGAGCAGTTCTTC
CDR3: CSAERGNEQFF

V: TRBV5-4
D: TRBD1
J: TRBJ1-2
size: .
DNA: TGTGCCAGCAGCGCGGGACAGGGAATCTATGGCTACACCTTC
CDR3: CASSAGQGIYGYTF

V: TRBV29-1
D: TRBD1
J: TRBJ1-2
size: few
DNA: TGCAGCGTCGCCGGGGACAGGGTGATTAAGGTCGATGGCTACACCTTC
CDR3: CSVAGDRVIKVDGYTF